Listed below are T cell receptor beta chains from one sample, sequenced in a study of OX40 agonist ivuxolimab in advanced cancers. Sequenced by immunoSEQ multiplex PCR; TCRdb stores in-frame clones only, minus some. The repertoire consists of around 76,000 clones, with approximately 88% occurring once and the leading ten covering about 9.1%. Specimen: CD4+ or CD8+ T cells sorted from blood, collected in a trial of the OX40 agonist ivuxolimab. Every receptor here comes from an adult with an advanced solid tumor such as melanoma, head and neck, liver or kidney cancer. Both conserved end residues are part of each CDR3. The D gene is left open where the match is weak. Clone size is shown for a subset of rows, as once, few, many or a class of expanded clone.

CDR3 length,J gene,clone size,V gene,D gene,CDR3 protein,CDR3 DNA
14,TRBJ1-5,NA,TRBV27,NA,CASSLFGGNQPQHF,TGTGCCAGCAGTTTATTCGGCGGGAATCAGCCCCAGCATTTT
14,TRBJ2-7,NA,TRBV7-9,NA,CASSKNRAPYEQYF,TGTGCCAGTTCTAAGAACAGGGCCCCCTACGAGCAGTACTTC
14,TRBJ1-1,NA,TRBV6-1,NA,CASSPDSLNTEAFF,TGTGCCAGCAGTCCGGACAGCTTGAACACTGAAGCTTTCTTT
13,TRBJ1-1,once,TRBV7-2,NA,CASSRAQGTEAFF,TGTGCCAGCAGTCGAGCGCAGGGCACTGAAGCTTTCTTT
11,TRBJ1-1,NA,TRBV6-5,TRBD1,CASTLRGRAFF,TGTGCCAGCACTCTCAGGGGGCGAGCTTTCTTT
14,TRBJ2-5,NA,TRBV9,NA,CASSDDYRAETQYF,TGTGCCAGCAGTGACGACTACCGAGCGGAGACCCAGTACTTC
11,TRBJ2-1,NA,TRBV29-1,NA,CSARPGNEQFF,TGCAGCGCCCGACCCGGCAATGAGCAGTTCTTC
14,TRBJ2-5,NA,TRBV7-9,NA,CASSLAGGLETQYF,TGTGCCAGCAGCTTAGCTGGGGGGCTGGAGACCCAGTACTTC
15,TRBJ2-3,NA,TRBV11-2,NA,CASSFLGASTDTQYF,TGTGCCAGCAGCTTTCTCGGTGCAAGCACAGATACGCAGTATTTT
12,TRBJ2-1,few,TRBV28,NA,CASSFTITLPLF,TGTGCCAGCAGTTTCACGATTACCTTACCCCTCTTC
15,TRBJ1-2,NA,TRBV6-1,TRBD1,CASSPRQGPYYGYTF,TGTGCCAGCAGTCCAAGACAGGGCCCCTACTATGGCTACACCTTC
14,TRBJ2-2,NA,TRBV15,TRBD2,CATSRGGMSGELFF,TGTGCCACCAGCAGGGGAGGGATGTCCGGGGAGCTGTTTTTT
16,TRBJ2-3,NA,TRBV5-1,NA,CASSSGSGYSTDTQYF,TGCGCCAGCAGCTCTGGGAGTGGATATAGCACAGATACGCAGTATTTT
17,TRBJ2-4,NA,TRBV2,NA,CASTLRVLLSAKNIQYF,TGTGCCAGCACCCTCCGGGTCCTCCTTTCAGCCAAAAACATTCAGTACTTC
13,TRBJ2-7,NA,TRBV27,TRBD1,CASSRDRGYEQYF,TGTGCCAGCTCCCGGGACAGAGGGTACGAGCAGTACTTC
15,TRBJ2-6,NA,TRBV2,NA,CASSEWIPGANVLTF,TGTGCCAGCAGTGAATGGATCCCCGGGGCCAACGTCCTGACTTTC
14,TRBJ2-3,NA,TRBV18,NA,CASSPSGTADTQYF,TGTGCCAGCTCACCATCGGGAACCGCAGATACGCAGTATTTT
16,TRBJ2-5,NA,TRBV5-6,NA,CASSLAGDQIQETQYF,TGTGCCAGCAGCTTGGCGGGGGACCAGATTCAAGAGACCCAGTACTTC
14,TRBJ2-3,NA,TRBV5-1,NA,CASSLSRGTDTQYF,TGCGCCAGCAGCTTGAGCAGGGGCACAGATACGCAGTATTTT
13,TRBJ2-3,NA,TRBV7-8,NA,CASSYPGTDTQYF,TGTGCCAGCAGCTACCCAGGCACAGATACGCAGTATTTT
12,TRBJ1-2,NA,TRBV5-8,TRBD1,CASWGQGDGYTF,TGTGCCAGCTGGGGACAGGGTGACGGCTACACCTTC
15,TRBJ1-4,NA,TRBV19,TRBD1,CASRRTGFVDEKLFF,TGTGCCAGTAGACGGACAGGATTTGTGGATGAAAAACTGTTTTTT
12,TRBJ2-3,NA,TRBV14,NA,CASSQGGSTQYF,TGTGCCAGCAGCCAAGGGGGGAGTACGCAGTATTTT
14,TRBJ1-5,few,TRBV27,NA,CASSLITGTQPQHF,TGTGCCAGCAGTTTGATAACAGGGACGCAGCCCCAGCATTTT
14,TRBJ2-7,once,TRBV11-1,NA,CASSIQGHSYEQYF,TGTGCCAGCAGTATTCAGGGGCACTCCTACGAGCAGTACTTC
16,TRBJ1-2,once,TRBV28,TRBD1,CASSSYGQGLKAGYTF,TGTGCCAGCAGTTCCTACGGACAGGGGCTCAAGGCCGGCTACACCTTC
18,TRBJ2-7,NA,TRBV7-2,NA,CASSFKGPGGALPYEQYF,TGTGCCAGCAGCTTTAAGGGCCCAGGGGGGGCCTTACCCTACGAGCAGTACTTC
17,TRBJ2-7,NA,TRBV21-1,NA,CASSKVPSFGQYYEQYF,TGTGCCAGCAGCAAAGTCCCCTCCTTTGGGCAGTACTACGAGCAGTACTTC
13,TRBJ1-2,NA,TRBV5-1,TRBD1,CASTLSGTDGYTF,TGCGCCAGCACCTTGAGCGGGACAGATGGCTACACCTTC
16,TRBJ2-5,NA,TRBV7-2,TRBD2,CASSSNSGDAQETQYF,TGTGCCAGCAGCTCAAATAGCGGGGATGCTCAAGAGACCCAGTACTTC
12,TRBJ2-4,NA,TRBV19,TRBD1,CATGQGQNIQYF,TGTGCCACCGGACAGGGACAAAACATTCAGTACTTC
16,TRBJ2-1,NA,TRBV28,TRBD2,CASSSTASGGYNEQFF,TGTGCCAGCAGTTCAACTGCTAGCGGGGGCTACAATGAGCAGTTCTTC
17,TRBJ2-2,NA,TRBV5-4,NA,CASSLGAVISNTGELFF,TGTGCCAGCAGCTTGGGGGCGGTTATATCGAACACCGGGGAGCTGTTTTTT
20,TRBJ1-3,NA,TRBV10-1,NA,CASSTRLRWESPPSGNTIYF,TGCGCCAGCAGCACTAGATTGCGGTGGGAGAGCCCGCCCTCTGGAAACACCATATATTTT
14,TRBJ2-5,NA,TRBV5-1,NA,CASSSWVQKETQYF,TGCGCCAGCAGCTCATGGGTACAGAAGGAGACCCAGTACTTC
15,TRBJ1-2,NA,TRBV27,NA,CASSLYRGSTGGYTF,TGTGCCAGCAGTTTATATCGGGGATCGACGGGCGGCTACACCTTC
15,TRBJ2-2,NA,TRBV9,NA,CASSVFGSGLRELFF,TGTGCCAGCAGCGTTTTCGGCAGCGGGCTTAGGGAGCTGTTTTTT